This record concerns one T cell receptor beta chain sequence. What this receptor recognizes is not known. Base qualities are not at hand, and no much larger clone is one base apart. The data derive from a study of CD8 T cells in Susac syndrome (dated by TCRdb to between 2019 and 2020). General notes on the study: Repertoire sequencing was used to test whether CD8+ T cell activation and differentiation in Susac syndrome was antigen driven. General conclusions and limits of the study: The number of individuals in the TCR sequencing and HLA analysis was acknowledged as relatively small.

High-throughput TCR beta sequencing profiled peripheral blood CD8+ and CD4+ T cells from healthy donors, Susac syndrome patients and multiple sclerosis patients. The multiple sclerosis controls were treatment-naive patients who had stable or active relapsing-remitting disease and met the revised McDonald criteria. Bulk CD8+ and CD4+ T cells were purified magnetically by negative isolation, whereas CD8+ TEMRA cells were enriched by FACS. Blood was collected in EDTA tubes and processed within 24 hours, with PBMCs isolated through density gradient centrifugation. PBMCs intended for TCR sequencing were frozen in liquid nitrogen and were later thawed in a 37 degrees C water bath. The sorted or isolated CD4+, CD8+ and CD8+ TEMRA cells reached a purity of at least 90%. RNA was extracted with the RNeasy kit and roughly 0.5 to 1 ug was reverse transcribed using random hexamers. The immunoSEQ multiplex PCR assay, covering 54 Vbeta and 13 Jbeta segments, was used to amplify TCR beta CDR3 regions. PCR amplification bias was corrected by using a synthetic template baseline for primer optimization and computational correction. In the original analysis: Reads were assigned to V, D and J genes according to IMGT and analyzed in immunoSEQ Analyzer, with only productive sequences retained. To calculate clonality, Shannon entropy was normalized by log2 of the number of productive unique sequences and then subtracted from one. For each patient and control, public and private clones were evaluated within the 100 most prevalent clones. Clones were defined as Susac-specific if absent from the healthy and MS cohorts, from 900 to 1,200 published viral clones and from other ImmuneACCESS disease sequences. In-frame beta chains were kept once TCRdb had trimmed the public reads at Q25 with fastp and called clones with MiXCR. All rows with the same CDR3 protein become a single entry with the most common DNA and genes. The V and J calls reflect TCRdb's pipeline rather than the authors' work. This sample holds approximately 200,000 distinct CDR3 sequences; roughly 95% were observed only once. Roughly 0.094% of the sample comes from the top ten.

V is shortened by 3 bases, J by 5 bases, and the region joining them spans 16 bases. Including cysteine and phenylalanine, the CDR3 has 16 amino acids. Only CDR3 DNA remains: 48 bases, in frame from the first base. CDR1 is given as MGHRA and CDR2 as YSYEKL, both from the germline V gene. The TCR sequence derives from a human donor with multiple sclerosis. The receptor chain draws on TRBV4-1 and TRBJ1-4, and perhaps TRBD1 as D gene, on 6 matching bases. Sequencing input: CD4+ T cells from PBMCs. The nucleotide sequence is TGCGCCAGCAGCCACGAGGGAAGGACAGTGAATGAAAAACTGTTTTTT. Translated, this gives CASSHEGRTVNEKLFF.